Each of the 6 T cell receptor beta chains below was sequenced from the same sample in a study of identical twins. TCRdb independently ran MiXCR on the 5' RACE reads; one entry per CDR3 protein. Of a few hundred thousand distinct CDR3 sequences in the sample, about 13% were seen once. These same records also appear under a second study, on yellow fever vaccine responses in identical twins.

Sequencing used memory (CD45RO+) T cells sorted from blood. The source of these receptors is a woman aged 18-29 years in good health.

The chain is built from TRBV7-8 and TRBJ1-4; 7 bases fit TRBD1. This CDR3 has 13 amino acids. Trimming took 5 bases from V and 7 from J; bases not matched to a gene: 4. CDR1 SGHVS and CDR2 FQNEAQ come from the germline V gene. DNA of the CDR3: TGTGCCAGCAGCCGGGACAGTATTGAAAAACTGTTTTTT. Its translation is CASSRDSIEKLFF.

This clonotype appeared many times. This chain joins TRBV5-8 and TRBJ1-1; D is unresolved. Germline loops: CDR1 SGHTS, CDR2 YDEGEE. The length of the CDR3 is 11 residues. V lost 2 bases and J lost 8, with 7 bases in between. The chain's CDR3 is CASSFSREAFF. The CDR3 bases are TGTGCCAGCAGCTTTTCACGGGAAGCTTTCTTT.

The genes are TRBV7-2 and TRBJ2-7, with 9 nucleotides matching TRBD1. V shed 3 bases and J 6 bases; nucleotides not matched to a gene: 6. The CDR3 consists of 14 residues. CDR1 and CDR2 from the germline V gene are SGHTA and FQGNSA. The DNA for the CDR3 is TGTGCCAGCAGCTTTGGACAGGGGAGTGGCGAGCAGTACTTC. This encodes CASSFGQGSGEQYF.

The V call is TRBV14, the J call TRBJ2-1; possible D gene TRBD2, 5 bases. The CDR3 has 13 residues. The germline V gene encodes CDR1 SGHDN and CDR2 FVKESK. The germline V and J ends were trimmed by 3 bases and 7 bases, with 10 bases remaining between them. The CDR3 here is CASSQVRGNEQFF. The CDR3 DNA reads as TGTGCCAGCAGCCAGGTTCGCGGGAATGAGCAGTTCTTC.

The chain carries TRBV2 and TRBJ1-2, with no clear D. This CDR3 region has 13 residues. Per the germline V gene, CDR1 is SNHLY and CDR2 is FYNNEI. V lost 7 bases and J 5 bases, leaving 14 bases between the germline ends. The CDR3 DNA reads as TGTGCCAGCATGCGGGGAGAAGCGTATGGCTACACCTTC. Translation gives CASMRGEAYGYTF.

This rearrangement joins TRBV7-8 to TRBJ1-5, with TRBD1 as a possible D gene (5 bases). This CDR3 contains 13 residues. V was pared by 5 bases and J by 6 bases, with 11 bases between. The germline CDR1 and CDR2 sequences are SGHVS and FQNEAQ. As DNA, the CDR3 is TGTGCCAGCAGCGGCACGCAGGGTCAGCCCCAGCATTTT. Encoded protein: CASSGTQGQPQHF.